Below are 10 T cell receptor beta chains sequenced from a single sample in a study of T cell repertoires in cytomegalovirus infection. TCRdb passed the reads through MiXCR, listing each CDR3 protein once. The table has a few hundred thousand distinct CDR3 sequences, around 27% seen once; the top ten hold approximately 13%. Sequencing used PBMCs. All receptors derive from a human donor in good health (CMV status not recorded). Some clones in this sample may be carry-over from other donors' samples.

V and J are TRBV29-1 and TRBJ2-6, with TRBD1 identical over 10 bases. After removal of 6 bases from V and 0 bases from J, the junction contained 8 bases not matched to a gene. The CDR3 extends over 17 amino acids. Per the germline V gene, CDR1 is SQVTM and CDR2 is ANQGSEA. CDR3 protein: CSVVATGGSSGANVLTF. Written as DNA, the CDR3 is TGCAGCGTAGTTGCGACAGGGGGCAGCTCTGGGGCCAACGTCCTGACTTTC. The whole variable domain, filled in from reference TRBV29-1 and TRBJ2-6, reads SAVISQKPSRDICQRGTSLTIQCQVDSQVTMMFWYRQQPGQSLTLIATANQGSEATYESGFVIDKFPISRPNLTFSTLTVSNMSPEDSSIYLCSVVATGGSSGANVLTFGAGSRLTVL.

The gene calls are TRBV20-1 and TRBJ1-1; D is perhaps TRBD1 (5 bases). The CDR3 covers 14 residues. Trimming shortened V by 5 bases and J by 1 base, and 14 bases separated the two germline ends. Germline assignment: CDR1 DFQATT and CDR2 SNEGSKA (reference sequence). The chain's CDR3 is CSAVRGTSNTEAFF. CDR3 DNA: TGCAGTGCTGTGAGGGGAACCTCGAACACTGAAGCTTTCTTT.

This clonotype appeared many times. The genes are TRBV7-2 and TRBJ2-5; possibly TRBD2 for D (6 bases). V lost 0 bases, J lost 4 bases, and 18 bases lay in between. The CDR3 contains 17 residues. CDR1 and CDR2 from the germline V gene are SGHTA and FQGNSA. CDR3 sequence (DNA): TGTGCCAGCAGCTTAGCCCCGAGTCGGGGGTATGGAGAGACCCAGTACTTC. Its translation is CASSLAPSRGYGETQYF.

V usage is TRBV2 and J usage is TRBJ1-2; 7 bases agree with TRBD1. Germline assignment: CDR1 SNHLY and CDR2 FYNNEI. The CDR3 sequence is 14 residues long. V was clipped by 6 bases and J by 4 bases; unmatched bases: 8. CDR3 region: CASSRTPGGYGYTF. As DNA, the CDR3 is TGTGCCAGCAGCCGTACGCCAGGGGGCTATGGCTACACCTTC.

CDR3 sequence (DNA): TGTGCCAGCAGCCAAGATACTACAGATAAAGCTTTCTTT. Protein product: CASSQDTTDKAFF. The chain uses TRBV3-1 and TRBJ1-1; no reliable D call. This CDR3 has 13 amino acids. The germline V gene has CDR1 LGHDT and CDR2 YNNKEL (reference sequence). Between the trimmed V and J ends, which lost 0 bases and 9 bases, there was a span of 11 bases.

The rearrangement links TRBV6-6 to TRBJ1-2; no definite D call. In germline, CDR1 is MNHNY, CDR2 SVGAGI (reference sequence). The CDR3 sequence is 12 residues long. V was pared by 3 bases and J by 4 bases, with 6 bases between. CDR3 nucleotides: TGTGCCAGCAGTTATTTGGTCTATGGCTACACCTTC. Translation: CASSYLVYGYTF.

The sample holds a few counts of this clonotype. CDR3 protein: CASSLLQGWSPLHF. The CDR3 DNA reads as TGTGCCAGCAGTTTATTGCAGGGTTGGTCACCCCTCCACTTT. The rearrangement joins TRBV28 to TRBJ1-6, with a weak D call TRBD1 (5 bases). Germline-derived CDR1 and CDR2 are MDHEN and SYDVKM. The V end was cut by 1 base, the J end by 10 bases, with 11 bases between. CDR3 size: 14 residues.

This clonotype has a handful of counts. This chain uses TRBV4-1 with TRBJ2-2; 7 bases are shared with TRBD2. V lost 3 bases to trimming and J lost 4 bases; unmatched junction nucleotides: 17. From germline, CDR1 is MGHRA and CDR2 YSYEKL. The CDR3 length is 19 residues. The CDR3 region is CASSHHPGLLLDFTGELFF. The CDR3 DNA reads as TGCGCCAGCAGCCACCACCCGGGACTACTTTTAGACTTCACCGGGGAGCTGTTTTTT.

The chain combines TRBV6-2 or TRBV6-3 with TRBJ1-5, with D possibly TRBD1 on 5 matching bases. This CDR3 region has 15 residues. Trimming left V 7 bases short and J 6 bases short, with 19 bases between. CDR1 and CDR2 from the germline V gene are MNHEY and SVGEGT. The CDR3 region has the DNA TGTGCCAGCACCTTCCGCCAGGGTAGTGTTCAGCCCCAGCATTTT. This sequence encodes CASTFRQGSVQPQHF.

The chain carries TRBV18 and TRBJ2-7; 7 bases line up with TRBD1. Looked up from germline, CDR1 is KGHSH and CDR2 is LQKENI. Germline trimming cut 6 bases from V and 4 bases from J; bases unmatched to any gene: 9. The CDR3 is made up of 14 amino acids. This CDR3 reads CASSLRDSAYEQYV. The CDR3 bases are TGTGCCAGCTCCCTCCGGGACAGCGCTTACGAGCAGTACGTC.